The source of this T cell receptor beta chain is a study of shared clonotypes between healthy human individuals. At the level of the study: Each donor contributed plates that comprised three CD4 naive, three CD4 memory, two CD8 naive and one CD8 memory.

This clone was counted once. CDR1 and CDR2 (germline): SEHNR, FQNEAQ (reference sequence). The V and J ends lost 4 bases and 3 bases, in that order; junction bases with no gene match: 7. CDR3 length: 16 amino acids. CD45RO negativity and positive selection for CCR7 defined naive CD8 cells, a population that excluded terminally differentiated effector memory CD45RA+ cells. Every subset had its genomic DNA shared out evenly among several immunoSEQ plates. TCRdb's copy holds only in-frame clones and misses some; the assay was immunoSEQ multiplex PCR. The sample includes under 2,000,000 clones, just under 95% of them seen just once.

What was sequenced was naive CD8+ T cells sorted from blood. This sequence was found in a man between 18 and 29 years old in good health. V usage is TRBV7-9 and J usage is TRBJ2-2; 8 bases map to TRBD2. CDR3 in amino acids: CASSSGLASDTGELFF. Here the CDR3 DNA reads TGTGCCAGCAGCTCCGGACTAGCTTCCGACACCGGGGAGCTGTTTTTT.